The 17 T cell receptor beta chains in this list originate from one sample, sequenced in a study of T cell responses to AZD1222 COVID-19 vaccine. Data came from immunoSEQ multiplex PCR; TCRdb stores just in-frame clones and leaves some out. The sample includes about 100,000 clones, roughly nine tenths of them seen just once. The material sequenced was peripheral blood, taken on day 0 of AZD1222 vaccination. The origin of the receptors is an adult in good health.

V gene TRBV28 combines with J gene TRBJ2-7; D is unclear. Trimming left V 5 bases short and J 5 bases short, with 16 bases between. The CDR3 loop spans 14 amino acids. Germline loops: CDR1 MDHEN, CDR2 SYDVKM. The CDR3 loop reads CASSTPARTDEQYF. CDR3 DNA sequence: TGTGCCAGCAGTACCCCGGCAAGGACGGACGAGCAGTACTTC.

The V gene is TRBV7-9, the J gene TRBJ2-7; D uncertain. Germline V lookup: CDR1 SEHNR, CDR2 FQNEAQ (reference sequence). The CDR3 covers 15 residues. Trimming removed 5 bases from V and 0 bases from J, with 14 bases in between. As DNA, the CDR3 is TGTGCCAGCAGCCCGACCGGGCTCGTCTCCTACGAGCAGTACTTC. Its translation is CASSPTGLVSYEQYF. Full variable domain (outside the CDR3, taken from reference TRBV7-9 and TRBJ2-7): DTGVSQNPRHKITKRGQNVTFRCDPISEHNRLYWYRQTLGQGPEFLTYFQNEAQLEKSRLLSDRFSAERPKGSFSTLEIQRTEQGDSAMYLCASSPTGLVSYEQYFGPGTRLTVT.

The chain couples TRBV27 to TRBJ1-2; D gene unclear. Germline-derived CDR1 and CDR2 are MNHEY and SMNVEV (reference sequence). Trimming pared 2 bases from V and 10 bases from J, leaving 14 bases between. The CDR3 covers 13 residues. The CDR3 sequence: CASSLTFGSNYTF. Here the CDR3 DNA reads TGTGCCAGCAGTTTAACTTTTGGCAGCAACTACACCTTC.

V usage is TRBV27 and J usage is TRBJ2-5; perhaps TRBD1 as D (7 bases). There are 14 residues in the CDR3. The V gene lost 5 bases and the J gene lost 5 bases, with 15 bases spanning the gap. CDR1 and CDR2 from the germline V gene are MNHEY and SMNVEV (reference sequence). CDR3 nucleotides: TGTGCCAGCAGTAAAGACAGGGACTGGGAGACCCAGTACTTC. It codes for CASSKDRDWETQYF.

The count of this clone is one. In nucleotides, the CDR3 is TGTGCCAGCAGTCTCAGATCAGGGGTTGCTGAAGCTTTCTTT. Protein sequence: CASSLRSGVAEAFF. The rearrangement links TRBV6-5 to TRBJ1-1, with D possibly TRBD1 on 6 matching bases. There are 14 residues in the CDR3. The V gene lost 5 bases and the J gene lost 6 bases, with 16 bases spanning the gap. The germline V gene has CDR1 MNHEY and CDR2 SVGAGI.

CDR3 nucleotides: TGCGCCAGCAGCCCAGGTCCTCGAGGCACAGATACGCAGTATTTT. Translating gives CASSPGPRGTDTQYF. The chain employs TRBV5-1 and TRBJ2-3; D is uncertain. V was clipped by 4 bases and J by 1 base, with 13 bases between them. Germline CDR1 is SGHRS and CDR2 is YFSETQ. The CDR3 consists of 15 residues.

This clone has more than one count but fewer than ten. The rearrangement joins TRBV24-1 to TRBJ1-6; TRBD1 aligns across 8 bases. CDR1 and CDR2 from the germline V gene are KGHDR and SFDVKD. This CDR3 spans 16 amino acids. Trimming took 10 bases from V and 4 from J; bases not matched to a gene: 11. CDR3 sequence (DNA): TGTGCCACAACTTACGCCGGACAGGGATATAATTCACCCCTCCACTTT. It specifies CATTYAGQGYNSPLHF.

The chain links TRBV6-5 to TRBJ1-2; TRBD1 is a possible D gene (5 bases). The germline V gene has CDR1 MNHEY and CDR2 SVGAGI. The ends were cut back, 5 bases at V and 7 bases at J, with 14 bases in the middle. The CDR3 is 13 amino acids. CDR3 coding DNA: TGTGCCAGCAGTCTCAAGGGGATATTTGGCTACACCTTC. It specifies CASSLKGIFGYTF.

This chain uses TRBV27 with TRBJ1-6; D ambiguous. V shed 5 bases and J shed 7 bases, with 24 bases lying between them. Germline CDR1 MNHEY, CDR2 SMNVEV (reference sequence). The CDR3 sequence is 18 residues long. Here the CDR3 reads CASSTGLLTIRRNSPLHF. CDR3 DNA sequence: TGTGCCAGCAGTACCGGGCTTTTAACGATCCGCCGCAATTCACCCCTCCACTTT.

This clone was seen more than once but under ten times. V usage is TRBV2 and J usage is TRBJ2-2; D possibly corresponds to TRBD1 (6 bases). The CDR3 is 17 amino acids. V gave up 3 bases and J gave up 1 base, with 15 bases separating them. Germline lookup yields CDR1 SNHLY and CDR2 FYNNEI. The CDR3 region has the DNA TGTGCCAGCAGTGAGGTGGTCAGGACAGTGAACACCGGGGAGCTGTTTTTT. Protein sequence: CASSEVVRTVNTGELFF.

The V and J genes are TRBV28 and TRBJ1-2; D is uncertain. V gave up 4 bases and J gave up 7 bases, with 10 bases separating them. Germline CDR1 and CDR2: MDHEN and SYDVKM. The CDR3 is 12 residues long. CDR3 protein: CASSSPIVGYTF. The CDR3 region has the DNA TGTGCCAGCAGTTCCCCCATTGTTGGCTACACCTTC.

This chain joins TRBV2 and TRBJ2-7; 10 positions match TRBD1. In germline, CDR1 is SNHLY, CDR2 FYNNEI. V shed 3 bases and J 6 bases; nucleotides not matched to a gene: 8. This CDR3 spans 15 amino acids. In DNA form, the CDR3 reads TGTGCCAGCAGTGACATTGGGACAGGGGAGGGCGAGCAGTACTTC. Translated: CASSDIGTGEGEQYF.

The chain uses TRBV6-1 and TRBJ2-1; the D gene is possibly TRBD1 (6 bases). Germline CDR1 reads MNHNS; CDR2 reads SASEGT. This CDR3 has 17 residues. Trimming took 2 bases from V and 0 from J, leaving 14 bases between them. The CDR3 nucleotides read TGTGCCAGCAGTGAATGGGTCGGACAGAGCTCCTACAATGAGCAGTTCTTC. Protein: CASSEWVGQSSYNEQFF.

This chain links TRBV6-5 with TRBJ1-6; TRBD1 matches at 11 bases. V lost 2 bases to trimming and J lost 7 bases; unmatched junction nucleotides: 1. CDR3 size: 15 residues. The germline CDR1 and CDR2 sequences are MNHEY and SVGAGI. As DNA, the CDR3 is TGTGCCAGCAGTTACGGGACAGGGGGAAATTCACCCCTCCACTTT. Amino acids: CASSYGTGGNSPLHF.

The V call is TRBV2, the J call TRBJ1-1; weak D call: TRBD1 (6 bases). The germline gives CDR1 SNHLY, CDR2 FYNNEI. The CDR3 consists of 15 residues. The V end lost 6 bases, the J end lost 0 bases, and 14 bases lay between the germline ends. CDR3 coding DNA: TGTGCCAGCAGATGGACAGAGACTCTGAACACTGAAGCTTTCTTT. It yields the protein CASRWTETLNTEAFF.

The CDR3 region has the DNA TGCGCCAGCAAAAAGACAGGGGGCTACGAGCAGTACTTC. This codes for CASKKTGGYEQYF. This sequence joins TRBV5-1 and TRBJ2-7; 9 nucleotides line up with TRBD1. Unmatched junction bases numbered 4, after V lost 6 bases and J lost 3 bases. This CDR3 has 13 residues. The germline V gene has CDR1 SGHRS and CDR2 YFSETQ.

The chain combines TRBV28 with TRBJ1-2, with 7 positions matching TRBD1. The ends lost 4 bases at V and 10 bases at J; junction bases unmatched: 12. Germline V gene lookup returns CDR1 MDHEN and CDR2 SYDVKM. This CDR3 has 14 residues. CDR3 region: CASSSPGDSQTYTF. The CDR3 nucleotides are TGTGCCAGCAGTTCCCCAGGGGACAGCCAAACCTACACCTTC.